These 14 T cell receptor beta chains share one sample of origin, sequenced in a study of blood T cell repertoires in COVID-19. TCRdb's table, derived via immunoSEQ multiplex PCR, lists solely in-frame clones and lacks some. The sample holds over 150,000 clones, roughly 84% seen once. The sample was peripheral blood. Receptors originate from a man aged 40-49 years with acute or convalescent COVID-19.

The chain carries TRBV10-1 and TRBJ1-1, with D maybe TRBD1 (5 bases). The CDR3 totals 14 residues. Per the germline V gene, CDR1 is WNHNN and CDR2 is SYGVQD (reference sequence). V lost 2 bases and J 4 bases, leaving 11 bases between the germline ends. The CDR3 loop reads CASSEQGPATEAFF. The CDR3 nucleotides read TGCGCCAGCAGTGAGCAGGGCCCGGCCACTGAAGCTTTCTTT.

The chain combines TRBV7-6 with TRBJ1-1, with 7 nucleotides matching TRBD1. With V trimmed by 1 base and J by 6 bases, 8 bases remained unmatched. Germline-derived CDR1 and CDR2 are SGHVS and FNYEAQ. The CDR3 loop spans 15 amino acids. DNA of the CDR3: TGTGCCAGCAGCTTAGGCGCAGGGGGATGGTCTGAAGCTTTCTTT. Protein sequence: CASSLGAGGWSEAFF.

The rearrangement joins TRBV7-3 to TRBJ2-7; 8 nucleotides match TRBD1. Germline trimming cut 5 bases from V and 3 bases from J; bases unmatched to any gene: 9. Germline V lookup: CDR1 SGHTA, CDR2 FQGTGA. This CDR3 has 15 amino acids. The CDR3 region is CASSQDRGEHYEQYF. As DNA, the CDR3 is TGTGCCAGCAGCCAAGACAGGGGAGAACACTACGAGCAGTACTTC.

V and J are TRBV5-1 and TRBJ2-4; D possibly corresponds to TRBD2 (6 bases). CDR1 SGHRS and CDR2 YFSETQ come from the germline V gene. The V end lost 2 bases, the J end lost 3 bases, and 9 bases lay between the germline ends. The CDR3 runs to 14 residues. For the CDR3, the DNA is TGCGCCAGCAGCTTACCGGGGGACAAAAACATTCAGTACTTC. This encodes CASSLPGDKNIQYF.

The CDR3 reads CASSFIQGAGTEAFF. As DNA, the CDR3 is TGTGCCAGCAGCTTCATACAGGGGGCTGGGACTGAAGCTTTCTTT. This chain uses TRBV11-2 with TRBJ1-1, with 9 bases aligning to TRBD1. Germline CDR1 SGHAT, CDR2 FQNNGV. V lost 3 bases, J lost 5 bases, and 7 bases stayed unmatched. The CDR3 spans 15 residues. Variable domain in full (rest from reference TRBV11-2 and TRBJ1-1): EAGVAQSPRYKIIEKRQSVAFWCNPISGHATLYWYQQILGQGPKLLIQFQNNGVVDDSQLPKDRFSAERLKGVDSTLKIQPAKLEDSAVYLCASSFIQGAGTEAFFGQGTRLTVV.

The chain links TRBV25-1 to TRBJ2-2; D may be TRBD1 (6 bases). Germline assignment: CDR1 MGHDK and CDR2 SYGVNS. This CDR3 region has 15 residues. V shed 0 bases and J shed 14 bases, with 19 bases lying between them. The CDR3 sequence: CASSEYAGRQGKLFF. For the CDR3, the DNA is TGTGCCAGCAGTGAATATGCGGGTCGGCAGGGGAAACTGTTTTTT.

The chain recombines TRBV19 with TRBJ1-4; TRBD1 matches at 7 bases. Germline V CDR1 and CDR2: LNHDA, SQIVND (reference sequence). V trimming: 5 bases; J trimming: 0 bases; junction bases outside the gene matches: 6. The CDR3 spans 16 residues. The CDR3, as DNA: TGTGCCAGTAGTTCAGGGGGACGGGCAACTAATGAAAAACTGTTTTTT. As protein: CASSSGGRATNEKLFF.

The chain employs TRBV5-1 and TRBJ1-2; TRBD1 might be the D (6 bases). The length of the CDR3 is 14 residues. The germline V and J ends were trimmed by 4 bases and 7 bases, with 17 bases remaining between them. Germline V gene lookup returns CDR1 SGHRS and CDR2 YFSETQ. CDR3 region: CASSAGQNSPGYTF. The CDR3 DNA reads TGCGCCAGCAGCGCCGGACAGAACTCCCCTGGCTACACCTTC.

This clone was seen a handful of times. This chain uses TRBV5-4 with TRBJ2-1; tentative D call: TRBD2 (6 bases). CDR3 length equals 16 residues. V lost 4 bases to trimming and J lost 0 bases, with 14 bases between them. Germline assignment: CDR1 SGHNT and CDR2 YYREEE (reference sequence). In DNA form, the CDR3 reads TGTGCCAGCAGCCCTCTGGCGGGGAGCTCCTACAATGAGCAGTTCTTC. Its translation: CASSPLAGSSYNEQFF.

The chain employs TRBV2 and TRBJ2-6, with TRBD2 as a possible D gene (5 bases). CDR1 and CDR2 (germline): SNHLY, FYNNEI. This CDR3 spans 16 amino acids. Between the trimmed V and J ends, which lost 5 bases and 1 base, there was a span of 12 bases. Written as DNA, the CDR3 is TGTGCCAGCAGTCCGATACCGGGGTCTGGGGCCAACGTCCTGACTTTC. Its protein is CASSPIPGSGANVLTF. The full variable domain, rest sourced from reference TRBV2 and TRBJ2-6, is EPEVTQTPSHQVTQMGQEVILRCVPISNHLYFYWYRQILGQKVEFLVSFYNNEISEKSEIFDDQFSVERPDGSNFTLKIRSTKLEDSAMYFCASSPIPGSGANVLTFGAGSRLTVL.

CDR3 region: CASRPQGAGANVLTF. CDR3 nucleotides: TGTGCCAGCAGACCACAGGGGGCCGGGGCCAACGTCCTGACTTTC. This sequence joins TRBV6-5 and TRBJ2-6, with 9 bases identical to TRBD1. This CDR3 is 15 amino acids long. Germline CDR1 and CDR2: MNHEY and SVGAGI. With V trimmed by 6 bases and J by 4 bases, 4 bases remained unmatched.

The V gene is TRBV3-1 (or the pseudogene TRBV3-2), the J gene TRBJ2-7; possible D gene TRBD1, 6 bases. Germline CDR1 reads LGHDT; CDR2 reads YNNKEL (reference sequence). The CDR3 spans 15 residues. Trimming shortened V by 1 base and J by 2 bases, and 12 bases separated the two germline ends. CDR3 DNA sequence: TGTGCCAGCAGCCAAGGGGTAAAGGGGGCCTACGAGCAGTACTTC. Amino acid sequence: CASSQGVKGAYEQYF.

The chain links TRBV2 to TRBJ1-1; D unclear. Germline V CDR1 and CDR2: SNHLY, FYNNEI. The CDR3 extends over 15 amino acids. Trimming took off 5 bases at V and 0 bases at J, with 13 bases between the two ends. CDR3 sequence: CASSPEERMNTEAFF. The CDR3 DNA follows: TGTGCCAGCAGTCCTGAGGAACGCATGAACACTGAAGCTTTCTTT.

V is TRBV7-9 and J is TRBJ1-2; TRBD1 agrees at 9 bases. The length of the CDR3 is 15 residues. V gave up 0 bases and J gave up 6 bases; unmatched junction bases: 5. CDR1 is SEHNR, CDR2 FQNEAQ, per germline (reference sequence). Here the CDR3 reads CASSLAGTGRDGYTF. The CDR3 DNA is TGTGCCAGCAGCTTAGCCGGGACAGGGAGGGATGGCTACACCTTC.